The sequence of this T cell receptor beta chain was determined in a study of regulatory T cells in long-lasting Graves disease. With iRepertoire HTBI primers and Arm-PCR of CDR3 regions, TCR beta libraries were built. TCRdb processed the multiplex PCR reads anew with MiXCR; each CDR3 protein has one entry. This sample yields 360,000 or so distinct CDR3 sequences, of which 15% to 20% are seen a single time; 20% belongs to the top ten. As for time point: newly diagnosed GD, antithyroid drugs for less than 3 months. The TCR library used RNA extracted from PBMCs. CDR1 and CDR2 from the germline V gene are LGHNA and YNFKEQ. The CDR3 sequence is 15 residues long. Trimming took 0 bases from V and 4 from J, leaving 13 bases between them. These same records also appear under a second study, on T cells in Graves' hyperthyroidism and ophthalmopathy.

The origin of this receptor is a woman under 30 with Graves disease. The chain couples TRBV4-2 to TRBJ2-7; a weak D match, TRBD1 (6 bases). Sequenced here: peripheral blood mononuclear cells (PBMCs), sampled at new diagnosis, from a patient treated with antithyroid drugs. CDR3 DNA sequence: TGTGCCAGCAGCCAAGATCATGCCAGGGGATACGAGCAGTACTTC. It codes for CASSQDHARGYEQYF.